The 7 T cell receptor beta chains given below trace back to one sample, sequenced in a study of response to subunit inactivated influenza vaccine. Each CDR3 protein gets one entry after TCRdb re-called the RT-PCR reads with MiXCR. Altogether about 780,000 distinct CDR3 sequences are present, under 20% being singletons, with the ten largest covering roughly 10%. The material sequenced was PBMCs from blood, taken more than 4 days after vaccination. These receptors were taken from a man aged 45-65 years who received an inactivated influenza vaccine.

In this sample, this clonotype turned up a few times. The chain combines TRBV29-1 with TRBJ1-1; D is undetermined. V was clipped by 3 bases and J by 3 bases, with 17 bases between them. The CDR3 contains 15 residues. Germline loops: CDR1 SQVTM, CDR2 ANQGSEA. Here the CDR3 reads CSVERRGTDDTEAFF. CDR3 DNA: TGCAGCGTTGAGCGGCGGGGAACCGATGACACTGAAGCTTTCTTT.

This chain uses TRBV20-1 with TRBJ1-1; tentatively, D is TRBD1 (6 bases). Per germline, CDR1 DFQATT and CDR2 SNEGSKA (reference sequence). V was cut by 6 bases and J by 1 base, with 15 bases left in between. The CDR3 is made up of 14 amino acids. In DNA, the CDR3 is TGCAGTGCCGCGGAGGACAGAAAGAACACTGAAGCTTTCTTT. Protein product: CSAAEDRKNTEAFF.

This clonotype was observed at least ten times. This rearrangement joins TRBV21-1 to TRBJ1-5; the D segment call TRBD1 is taken from the table without a DNA check. TRBV21-1 is a listed pseudogene. This CDR3 region has 18 residues. CDR3 amino acids: CATAAWDRGDHSNQPQHF. For the CDR3, the DNA is TGTGCCACCGCGGCGTGGGACAGGGGGGACCATAGCAATCAGCCCCAGCATTTT.

This clonotype was picked up a small number of times. The chain uses TRBV28 and TRBJ2-3, with D maybe TRBD2 (5 bases). CDR1 is MDHEN and CDR2 is SYDVKM in the germline V gene. V was cut by 5 bases and J by 4 bases, with 19 bases left in between. This CDR3 has 16 residues. CDR3 amino acids: CASSPWEFDGADTQYF. The DNA for the CDR3 is TGTGCCAGCAGTCCCTGGGAGTTTGACGGAGCAGATACGCAGTATTTT.

This CDR3 is CSVPRGADRGHSNTQYF. CDR3 sequence (DNA): TGCAGCGTTCCACGAGGGGCGGACAGGGGGCATTCGAATACGCAGTATTTT. The chain uses TRBV29-1 and TRBJ2-3; 11 bases fit TRBD1. CDR1 is SQVTM and CDR2 is ANQGSEA in the germline V gene. Trimming took 5 bases from V and 7 from J; bases not matched to a gene: 17. The CDR3 sequence is 17 residues long.

At least ten counts were recorded for this clonotype. The chain uses TRBV20-1 and TRBJ2-7; 11 bases fit TRBD2. Germline V CDR1 and CDR2: DFQATT, SNEGSKA (reference sequence). The CDR3 is 13 residues long. The ends lost 3 bases at V and 3 bases at J; junction bases unmatched: 1. CDR3 DNA sequence: TGCAGTGCTAGCCTAGCGGGGGGCTACGAGCAGTACTTC. It is translated as CSASLAGGYEQYF.

This chain connects TRBV20-1 to TRBJ2-5, with D uncertain. Germline V CDR1 and CDR2: DFQATT, SNEGSKA (reference sequence). CDR3 length: 11 amino acids. V lost 3 bases to trimming and J lost 9 bases, with 11 bases between them. DNA of the CDR3: TGCAGTGCTAGGCTCTCTTTATCCCAGTACTTC. Its translation: CSARLSLSQYF.